This T cell receptor (beta chain) was identified during a study of PD-1 blockade in classical Hodgkin lymphoma. Study-wide background: Nivolumab dosed at 3 mg/kg went to patients intravenously every 2 weeks. Findings of the study overall: The study found that TCR diversity rose significantly by C4D1 in CD4+ but not CD8+ cells. According to reports, newly diagnosed patients had lower baseline TCR diversity than healthy donors, and relapsed/refractory patients had lower baseline TCR diversity still. When nivolumab was started under 1 year after ASCT, patients were excluded.

This table comes from immunoSEQ multiplex PCR, and its TCRdb copy is limited to in-frame clones, with some not included. Seen here are about 42,000 clones, 70% to 80% observed once, and the top ten hold 2.5% to 3.5%. A remark on this clone: Antigen specificity is unknown.

Each and every patient relapsed after autologous stem cell transplantation, and patients got differing brentuximab vedotin exposure. Looked up from germline, CDR1 is SGHVS and CDR2 is FNYEAQ. The length of the CDR3 is 18 residues. The germline V and J ends were trimmed by 2 bases and 1 base, with 19 bases remaining between them. This receptor was identified in a human donor with classical Hodgkin lymphoma. Sequenced material: peripheral blood mononuclear cells (PBMCs), taken at baseline. V gene TRBV7-6 combines with J gene TRBJ2-3, with D tentatively TRBD1 (6 bases). The CDR3 bases are TGTGCCAGCAGCTTATCTGGGGACAATCTTCGTGGCACAGATACGCAGTATTTT. It encodes CASSLSGDNLRGTDTQYF.